The clone carrying this TCR beta chain was counted only a few times. V shed 0 bases, J shed 7 bases, and the junction held 15 bases outside the gene matches. The CDR3 covers 16 residues. Germline V CDR1 and CDR2: DFQATT, SNEGSKA (reference sequence). This specimen belongs to a study of identical twins. TCRdb independently ran MiXCR on the 5' RACE reads; one entry per CDR3 protein. The data contain about 700,000 distinct CDR3 sequences, over 8.5% of them singletons. These data also featured in a second study, about yellow fever vaccine responses in identical twins.

This TCR derives from a woman younger than 35 in good health. Sequencing input: PBMCs. The chain joins TRBV20-1 to TRBJ2-7, with TRBD2 matching over 7 bases. Here the CDR3 DNA reads TGCAGTGCTAGAGATCTAGCTAGCGGATGGAAGGGGGAGCAGTACTTC. This codes for CSARDLASGWKGEQYF.